This T cell receptor beta chain was observed in a study of T cell changes during pregnancy in multiple sclerosis (dated by TCRdb to between 2017 and 2020). At the level of the whole study: In women with multiple sclerosis, the researchers looked at how the T cell repertoire shifted as pregnancy progressed.

The germline ends are 11 bases apart after V is trimmed by 1 base and J by 4 bases. The CDR3 starts with the cysteine, ends with the phenylalanine, and has 14 residues. Only the CDR3 DNA is retained, 42 bases long and in frame from the first base. Per the germline V gene, SGHAT is the CDR1 and FQNNGV is the CDR2. As to this clone: Which antigen it targets is not known. Qualities for individual bases were not recorded, and no much larger clone is one base off.

Library preparation employed the immunoSEQ multiplex PCR assay. TCRdb carries this immuneACCESS record with in-frame sequences only. Its versions omit some clonotypes, under half of them owing to an unresolved V gene in the studies checked, with the rest unexplained. This sample is represented by about 60,000 clones; about 93% of them were singletons. Roughly 3% of the sample is in the top ten clones. Recombination connected TRBV11-2 to TRBJ2-7; TRBD1 is a possible D gene, resting on 6 matching bases. Sample: CD8+ T cells from peripheral blood mononuclear cells, taken in the second trimester of pregnancy. The sequence came from a female donor with multiple sclerosis, enrolled in a pregnancy study. CDR3 protein: CASSLVQGTYEQYF. The DNA sequence is as follows: TGTGCCAGCAGCTTAGTCCAGGGGACGTACGAGCAGTACTTC.